The 4 T cell receptor beta chains presented below share a single source sample, sequenced in a study of blood T cell repertoires in COVID-19. This table comes from immunoSEQ multiplex PCR, and its TCRdb copy is limited to in-frame clones, with some not included. The data show about 300,000 clones, about nine tenths seen once. The material sequenced was PBMCs or T cells enriched from blood (not recorded which). Source of these receptors: a woman younger than 30 who had recovered from COVID-19.

This chain joins TRBV5-1 and TRBJ1-3, with TRBD1 matching 7 bases. This CDR3 is built from 15 residues. CDR1 SGHRS and CDR2 YFSETQ come from the germline V gene. Trimming took 5 bases from V and 0 from J; bases not matched to a gene: 5. Here the CDR3 DNA reads TGCGCCAGCAGGGAGGGGGCCGTCTCTGGAAACACCATATATTTT. It specifies CASREGAVSGNTIYF.

The table lists this clone with a count of one. CDR3: CASSLVGGYEQYF. As DNA, the CDR3 is TGTGCCAGCAGCTTGGTGGGGGGCTACGAGCAGTACTTC. The J gene is TRBJ2-7, the V gene TRBV5-4; perhaps TRBD2 as D (6 bases). With 0 bases removed from V and 3 bases from J, the gap between germline ends came to 7 bases. Germline-derived CDR1 and CDR2 are SGHNT and YYREEE (reference sequence). This CDR3 is 13 amino acids long.

The genes are TRBV18 and TRBJ1-1, with D unresolved. This CDR3 has 14 amino acids. The germline gives CDR1 KGHSH, CDR2 LQKENI. Trimming took off 0 bases at V and 1 base at J, with 6 bases between the two ends. CDR3 in amino acids: CASSPPHRNTEAFF. The CDR3 bases are TGTGCCAGCTCACCACCGCACAGGAACACTGAAGCTTTCTTT.

The chain links TRBV24-1 to TRBJ2-1; TRBD2 matches 13 bases. The V gene's germline CDR1 is KGHDR and CDR2 SFDVKD. The CDR3 runs 19 residues. With 6 bases clipped from V and 3 bases from J, the junction kept 13 bases outside the gene matches. CDR3 sequence reads: CATSLPPRTSGSYYNEQFF. As DNA, the CDR3 is TGTGCCACCAGTCTCCCCCCGAGGACTAGCGGGAGTTACTACAATGAGCAGTTCTTC.